What follows are 15 T cell receptor beta chains derived from one specimen sequenced in a study of blood T cell repertoires in COVID-19. TCRdb's table, derived via immunoSEQ multiplex PCR, lists solely in-frame clones and lacks some. This table has more than 110,000 clones, about four fifths appearing once. Sequenced input: peripheral blood. Receptors originate from an elderly man with acute or convalescent COVID-19.

The chain carries TRBV7-2 and TRBJ2-3; D possibly corresponds to TRBD2 (5 bases). The CDR3 sequence is 15 residues long. The germline CDR1 and CDR2 sequences are SGHTA and FQGNSA. V dropped 2 bases and J dropped 0 bases, with 9 bases sitting between them. The CDR3 DNA reads as TGTGCCAGCAGCTTACGGGGTTCTAGCACAGATACGCAGTATTTT. The encoded protein is CASSLRGSSTDTQYF. The full variable domain, with the rest looked up from reference TRBV7-2 and TRBJ2-3, is GAGVSQSPSNKVTEKGKDVELRCDPISGHTALYWYRQSLGQGLEFLIYFQGNSAPDKSGLPSDRFSAERTGGSVSTLTIQRTQQEDSAVYLCASSLRGSSTDTQYFGPGTRLTVL.

This clone appeared a few times. This chain links TRBV4-1 with TRBJ2-2; D is possibly TRBD1 (5 bases). The V and J ends lost 3 bases and 8 bases respectively, with 10 bases between them. Germline-derived CDR1 and CDR2 are MGHRA and YSYEKL. This CDR3 region has 13 residues. The DNA of the CDR3 is TGCGCCAGCAGCCAGCTAGGGGCAGGGGAGCTGTTTTTT. Protein: CASSQLGAGELFF.

This chain connects TRBV6-6 to TRBJ2-2, with TRBD1 matching over 7 bases. The CDR3 runs 17 residues. Germline V gene data show CDR1 as MNHNY and CDR2 as SVGAGI (reference sequence). J gave up 2 bases and V 5 bases, and 11 bases lay outside the gene matches. The CDR3 spells CASSPYPGQANTGELFF. Written as DNA, the CDR3 is TGTGCCAGCAGTCCTTACCCCGGACAGGCAAACACCGGGGAGCTGTTTTTT.

The V gene is TRBV7-2, the J gene TRBJ1-2; weak D call: TRBD1 (5 bases). With 5 bases removed from V and 4 bases from J, the gap between germline ends came to 11 bases. Germline CDR1 reads SGHTA; CDR2 reads FQGNSA. The CDR3 consists of 13 residues. The CDR3, as DNA: TGTGCCAGCAGCCAGACAGCACCCTATGGCTACACCTTC. Amino acid sequence: CASSQTAPYGYTF.

The chain couples TRBV2 to TRBJ2-3; D perhaps matches TRBD2 (6 bases). V lost 7 bases and J lost 0, with 11 bases in between. Germline assignment: CDR1 SNHLY and CDR2 FYNNEI. The CDR3 is made up of 14 amino acids. CDR3 sequence (DNA): TGTGCCAGCACGGGGAGGATTAGCACAGATACGCAGTATTTT. Translating gives CASTGRISTDTQYF.

CDR3 DNA: TGTGCCAGCGATCCGGGACAGGGCGGGATTCAGTACTTC. It translates to CASDPGQGGIQYF. The chain recombines TRBV7-9 with TRBJ2-4; 9 bases fit TRBD1. CDR3 length: 13 amino acids. V lost 8 bases to trimming and J lost 10 bases; unmatched junction nucleotides: 9. CDR1 and CDR2 (germline): SEHNR, FQNEAQ (reference sequence).

V is TRBV3-1 (or the pseudogene TRBV3-2) and J is TRBJ1-6, with a tentative D call TRBD1 (5 bases). Trimming cost V 2 bases and J 4 bases, with 12 bases left between them. The CDR3 is 16 residues long. Germline V gene data show CDR1 as LGHDT and CDR2 as YNNKEL (reference sequence). The CDR3 loop reads CASSQSWTLYNSPLHF. The CDR3 DNA reads TGTGCCAGCAGCCAATCCTGGACACTTTATAATTCACCCCTCCACTTT.

The chain combines TRBV28 with TRBJ2-7, with 10 positions matching TRBD1. Trimming took 4 bases from V and 3 from J; bases not matched to a gene: 6. Germline V gene sequence: CDR1 MDHEN, CDR2 SYDVKM. The CDR3 spans 15 residues. The CDR3 DNA follows: TGTGCCAGCAGTTCTATAGGGACAGGGGACTACGAGCAGTACTTC. Its protein product is CASSSIGTGDYEQYF.

The V call is TRBV7-2, the J call TRBJ1-3; D ambiguous. Trimming took 2 bases from V and 4 from J, leaving 12 bases between them. Germline V lookup: CDR1 SGHTA, CDR2 FQGNSA. This CDR3 spans 15 amino acids. Here the CDR3 reads CASSLPTPGGNTIYF. As DNA, the CDR3 is TGTGCCAGCAGCTTACCAACCCCGGGAGGAAACACCATATATTTT.

Here the CDR3 reads CASSLETGGTEAFF. The CDR3 coding sequence is TGTGCCAGCAGCTTAGAGACAGGGGGCACTGAAGCTTTCTTT. This chain links TRBV7-2 with TRBJ1-1, with 9 bases fitting TRBD1. J was trimmed by 4 bases and V by 1 base; bases with no gene match: 1. The CDR3 consists of 14 residues. Germline CDR1 SGHTA, CDR2 FQGNSA. Looking up the rest from reference TRBV7-2 and TRBJ1-1 gives the full variable domain: GAGVSQSPSNKVTEKGKDVELRCDPISGHTALYWYRQSLGQGLEFLIYFQGNSAPDKSGLPSDRFSAERTGGSVSTLTIQRTQQEDSAVYLCASSLETGGTEAFFGQGTRLTVV.

The chain combines TRBV18 with TRBJ1-5, with 11 bases fitting TRBD1. CDR1 is KGHSH and CDR2 is LQKENI in the germline V gene. The CDR3 totals 15 residues. V lost 3 bases to trimming and J lost 5 bases; unmatched junction nucleotides: 3. The CDR3 DNA follows: TGTGCCAGCTCACCGGGACAGGGGGGGGATCAGCCCCAGCATTTT. It specifies CASSPGQGGDQPQHF.

This clone was found once. This chain links TRBV4-2 with TRBJ1-2; TRBD1 agrees at 8 bases. With V trimmed by 6 bases and J by 3 bases, 3 bases remained unmatched. CDR1 is LGHNA and CDR2 is YNFKEQ in the germline V gene. This CDR3 has 13 amino acids. CDR3 region: CASRSGQDYGYTF. In DNA form, the CDR3 reads TGTGCCAGCAGGTCGGGACAGGACTATGGCTACACCTTC.

This clone is a singleton in its sample. The CDR3 region is CASSIATNSLSYNEQFF. CDR3 in DNA: TGTGCCAGCAGCATAGCTACTAACTCCCTCTCCTACAATGAGCAGTTCTTC. This chain links TRBV13 with TRBJ2-1; D ambiguous. The CDR3 extends over 17 amino acids. Germline CDR1 reads PRHDT; CDR2 reads FYEKMQ (reference sequence). Trimming took off 5 bases at V and 0 bases at J, with 17 bases between the two ends.

This chain joins TRBV11-2 and TRBJ1-1; D gene uncertain. Trimming left V 4 bases short and J 6 bases short, with 15 bases between. CDR1 SGHAT and CDR2 FQNNGV come from the germline V gene. There are 14 residues in the CDR3. As DNA, the CDR3 is TGTGCCAGCAGCTCCTTCCGGGATACCCCTGAAGCTTTCTTT. It specifies CASSSFRDTPEAFF.

This clone was detected a few times. The rearrangement joins TRBV4-1 to TRBJ1-4; D might be TRBD1 (5 bases). CDR1 MGHRA and CDR2 YSYEKL come from the germline V gene. CDR3 size: 16 residues. The germline V and J ends were trimmed by 0 bases and 4 bases, with 12 bases remaining between them. The CDR3 nucleotides read TGCGCCAGCAGCCAAGAGAGGAGAAGGGGTAATGAAAAACTGTTTTTT. Translation gives CASSQERRRGNEKLFF.